These 11 T cell receptor beta chains came from one sample sequenced in a study of PD-1 blockade in mismatch repair-deficient tumors. The repertoire was sequenced with immunoSEQ multiplex PCR; TCRdb's copy has only in-frame clones and lacks some. The sample has tens of thousands of clones, about 85% seen once; the top ten hold roughly 2.5%. The sample was peripheral blood, taken 12 weeks after starting pembrolizumab. These receptor sequences come from an adult with mismatch repair-deficient cancer.

For the CDR3, the DNA is TGTGCCAGCAGTGTAGGGTTGGCAGACTATGGCTACACCTTC. It specifies CASSVGLADYGYTF. The chain recombines TRBV6-1 with TRBJ1-2; D call uncertain. Trimming cost V 4 bases and J 3 bases, with 12 bases left between them. Germline V gene data show CDR1 as MNHNS and CDR2 as SASEGT. The CDR3 is 14 residues long.

The genes are TRBV7-9 and TRBJ1-2; 7 bases line up with TRBD1. The CDR3 has 13 residues. Germline V gene sequence: CDR1 SEHNR, CDR2 FQNEAQ (reference sequence). With 4 bases clipped from V and 4 bases from J, the junction kept 3 bases outside the gene matches. CDR3 sequence: CASSYDRVYGYTF. CDR3 DNA: TGTGCCAGCAGCTATGACAGGGTCTATGGCTACACCTTC.

This clone was found once. The genes are TRBV19 and TRBJ1-2, with D hard to call. In germline, CDR1 is LNHDA, CDR2 SQIVND (reference sequence). The CDR3 is made up of 12 amino acids. The germline V and J ends were trimmed by 3 bases and 1 base, with 3 bases remaining between them. CDR3 loop: CASSMNNYGYTF. In DNA, the CDR3 is TGTGCCAGTAGTATGAATAACTATGGCTACACCTTC.

The chain has TRBV5-8 and TRBJ1-3; 11 bases agree with TRBD1. The V and J ends lost 5 bases and 0 bases, in that order; junction bases with no gene match: 16. Germline V gene sequence: CDR1 SGHTS, CDR2 YDEGEE. The CDR3 is made up of 20 amino acids. This chain's CDR3 is CASRRLFGTGGLNSGNTIYF. CDR3 DNA sequence: TGTGCCAGCAGAAGGCTATTCGGGACAGGGGGTCTTAACTCTGGAAACACCATATATTTT.

DNA for the CDR3: TGTGCCAGTAGTACCCTGGCAGGACTAGCGGACGACCCATTCAATGAGCAGTTCTTC. Translated, it gives CASSTLAGLADDPFNEQFF. The V and J genes are TRBV19 and TRBJ2-1, with 10 nucleotides matching TRBD2. CDR3 length: 19 residues. V shed 4 bases and J 6 bases; nucleotides not matched to a gene: 18. The germline CDR1 and CDR2 sequences are LNHDA and SQIVND (reference sequence). Supplemented by reference TRBV19 and TRBJ2-1, the full variable domain reads DGGITQSPKYLFRKEGQNVTLSCEQNLNHDAMYWYRQDPGQGLRLIYYSQIVNDFQKGDIAEGYSVSREKKESFPLTVTSAQKNPTAFYLCASSTLAGLADDPFNEQFFGPGTRLTVL.

This clone was found once. CDR3 bases: TGTGCCAGCAGCTTTGGGGACAACGCAAACAATGAGCAGTTCTTC. It codes for CASSFGDNANNEQFF. V is TRBV7-8 and J is TRBJ2-1; tentative D call: TRBD1 (6 bases). Germline-derived CDR1 and CDR2 are SGHVS and FQNEAQ. Trimming took off 3 bases at V and 5 bases at J, with 14 bases between the two ends. The CDR3 extends over 15 amino acids.

The chain has TRBV9 and TRBJ2-1, with 9 bases that match TRBD2. CDR1 is SGDLS and CDR2 is YYNGEE in the germline V gene. Trimming removed 2 bases from V and 8 bases from J; junction bases left unmatched: 11. This CDR3 spans 16 amino acids. CDR3 in amino acids: CASSVGRAGGLDEQFF. CDR3 in DNA: TGTGCCAGCAGCGTGGGTCGAGCGGGAGGTCTCGATGAGCAGTTCTTC.

V is TRBV7-8 and J is TRBJ2-5; maybe TRBD1 (6 bases). This CDR3 region has 15 residues. Germline CDR1 and CDR2: SGHVS and FQNEAQ. The V and J ends lost 6 bases and 3 bases respectively, with 17 bases between them. CDR3 in amino acids: CASSLQGRVEETQYF. CDR3 nucleotide sequence: TGTGCCAGCAGTTTACAGGGCAGGGTGGAAGAGACCCAGTACTTC.

This rearrangement joins TRBV14 to TRBJ2-7; the D gene is possibly TRBD1 (6 bases). The germline V gene has CDR1 SGHDN and CDR2 FVKESK. V gave up 2 bases and J gave up 2 bases, with 22 bases separating them. The CDR3 has 18 amino acids. The DNA for the CDR3 is TGTGCCAGCAGCCAACTGGCTTATACAGGGACACAAACCTACGAGCAGTACTTC. Translation: CASSQLAYTGTQTYEQYF. The whole variable domain, filled in from reference TRBV14 and TRBJ2-7, reads EAGVTQFPSHSVIEKGQTVTLRCDPISGHDNLYWYRRVMGKEIKFLLHFVKESKQDESGMPNNRFLAERTGGTYSTLKVQPAELEDSGVYFCASSQLAYTGTQTYEQYFGPGTRLTVT.

This clone occurred a few times. V is TRBV18 and J is TRBJ1-1, with 8 bases fitting TRBD1. CDR3 length: 18 residues. V was clipped by 6 bases and J by 1 base; unmatched bases: 16. Germline CDR1 KGHSH, CDR2 LQKENI. CDR3 region: CASSSRTWDRRPNTEAFF. In DNA form, the CDR3 reads TGTGCCAGCTCCTCTCGAACATGGGACAGGAGACCGAACACTGAAGCTTTCTTT.

This clone was seen only a few times. The V and J genes are TRBV4-3 and TRBJ1-2; 7 positions agree with TRBD1. Germline loops: CDR1 LGHNA, CDR2 YSLEER. V lost 3 bases, J lost 7 bases, and 11 bases stayed unmatched. The CDR3 covers 15 residues. This CDR3 reads CASSQGTDLLGGYTF. CDR3 nucleotide sequence: TGCGCCAGCAGCCAGGGGACAGATTTACTGGGTGGCTACACCTTC.